The clone carrying this T cell receptor (beta chain) has a count of ten or more. The antigen is undetermined. The study amplified TCR beta CDR3 regions using RNA transcripts. The workflow started with a first-round RT-PCR run with HTBI primers and then moved on to a second-round multiplex PCR. TCRdb independently ran MiXCR on the multiplex PCR reads; one entry per CDR3 protein. The table lists over 150,000 distinct CDR3 sequences, less than 45% of them singletons. The sample comes from a study of Graves' ophthalmopathy and Graves' hyperthyroidism. Whole-study findings and limits: With 70.59% sensitivity and approximately 72% specificity, the model predicted ophthalmopathy progression. Thyroid clonotypes that were expanded above 0.001 frequency mostly also appeared in blood.

Germline values: CDR1 MDHEN, CDR2 SYDVKM. The V end lost 3 bases, the J end lost 4 bases, and 7 bases lay between the germline ends. The CDR3 is 12 amino acids. The chain couples TRBV28 to TRBJ2-7; D is ambiguous. The sequence came from a woman in her thirties or forties with Graves' ophthalmopathy. The sequencing input was peripheral blood. CDR3 in amino acids: CASSFVGYEQYF. CDR3 nucleotide sequence: TGTGCCAGCAGTTTTGTCGGGTACGAGCAGTACTTC.